The present T cell receptor beta chain was sequenced within a study of CD8 T cells in ankylosing spondylitis. Findings of the study overall: Disease-associated clones were reportedly significantly overrepresented in matched ankylosing spondylitis synovial fluid. Made up of fewer than ten highly homologous variants, a TCR beta motif appeared characteristic of ankylosing spondylitis blood.

TCRdb re-called the 5' RACE reads with MiXCR, one entry per CDR3 protein. The data show around 490,000 distinct CDR3 sequences, approximately 5.3% seen once. This clonotype has ten or more counts. The antigen is unknown. Trimming removed 5 bases from V and 0 bases from J; junction bases left unmatched: 6. In germline, CDR1 is ENHRY, CDR2 SYGVKD. CDR3 length equals 15 residues. Sequencing was carried out using blood, either unsorted or a sorted T cell fraction (not recorded which). The chain employs TRBV10-3 and TRBJ1-1, with TRBD1 identical over 7 bases. This TCR was sampled from a male donor with ankylosing spondylitis. The DNA for the CDR3 is TGTGCCATCAGTCAGATAACAGGGGTGAACACTGAAGCTTTCTTT. Translating gives CAISQITGVNTEAFF.